Shown below are 10 T cell receptor beta chains from a single sample sequenced in a study of immune evolution from preneoplasia to lung adenocarcinoma. Some clones are missing from TCRdb's copy, which holds only in-frame ones; the method was immunoSEQ multiplex PCR. The table lists 8,000 to 10,000 clones, 77% of them singletons, with about 6.9% in the top ten. The specimen was FFPE lung adenocarcinoma in situ tissue. The receptor source for this set is a person aged 60 to 80 with lung adenocarcinoma.

V is TRBV7-5 and J is TRBJ2-7; TRBD2 is taken as the D call from the table, unchecked against the DNA. TRBV7-5 is tagged as a pseudogene. The CDR3 runs 15 residues. The CDR3 DNA follows: TGTGCCAGAAGCTCAAACGGCCTAGCGGACTACGAGCAGTACTTC. This codes for CARSSNGLADYEQYF.

The chain has TRBV11-2 and TRBJ2-3; 8 bases map to TRBD1. J was trimmed by 1 base and V by 2 bases; bases with no gene match: 5. Germline V gene sequence: CDR1 SGHAT, CDR2 FQNNGV. This CDR3 contains 16 residues. CDR3 in amino acids: CASSLHPGQGTDTQYF. The CDR3, as DNA: TGTGCCAGCAGCTTACATCCGGGACAGGGCACAGATACGCAGTATTTT. Full variable domain (remainder filled in from reference TRBV11-2 and TRBJ2-3): EAGVAQSPRYKIIEKRQSVAFWCNPISGHATLYWYQQILGQGPKLLIQFQNNGVVDDSQLPKDRFSAERLKGVDSTLKIQPAKLEDSAVYLCASSLHPGQGTDTQYFGPGTRLTVL.

V gene TRBV19 combines with J gene TRBJ1-1; D is undetermined. V lost 6 bases and J lost 4, with 15 bases in between. Germline lookup yields CDR1 LNHDA and CDR2 SQIVND (reference sequence). The CDR3 runs to 14 residues. The CDR3 sequence: CASRIEGMATEAFF. The CDR3 nucleotides are TGTGCCAGTAGGATTGAGGGCATGGCCACTGAAGCTTTCTTT.

A single count supports this clone. V usage is TRBV11-2 and J usage is TRBJ2-5; the match to TRBD1 covers 9 bases. Germline V lookup: CDR1 SGHAT, CDR2 FQNNGV. V lost 5 bases, J lost 1 base, and 11 bases stayed unmatched. This CDR3 spans 17 amino acids. CDR3 coding DNA: TGTGCCAGCAGCCCGCCGGGACAGGGATCAGGCCAAGAGACCCAGTACTTC. This sequence encodes CASSPPGQGSGQETQYF.

The rearrangement joins TRBV30 to TRBJ2-3; D remains ambiguous. Germline CDR1 reads GTSNPN; CDR2 reads SVGIG (reference sequence). This CDR3 has 11 residues. The ends were cut back, 4 bases at V and 2 bases at J, with 4 bases in the middle. The CDR3 coding sequence is TGTGCCTGGACTGTCACAGATACGCAGTATTTT. Translation gives CAWTVTDTQYF.

The chain is built from TRBV4-2 and TRBJ2-5, with D perhaps matching TRBD2 (7 bases). Germline values: CDR1 LGHNA, CDR2 YNFKEQ. Trimming left V 0 bases short and J 2 bases short, with 13 bases between. The CDR3 contains 16 residues. In DNA, the CDR3 is TGTGCCAGCAGCCAAGATTGGGGGAGGGGGCAAGAGACCCAGTACTTC. The encoded protein is CASSQDWGRGQETQYF.

The chain has TRBV14 and TRBJ1-1; unclear D gene. Between the trimmed V and J ends, which lost 5 bases and 0 bases, there was a span of 7 bases. The germline V gene has CDR1 SGHDN and CDR2 FVKESK. This CDR3 contains 13 residues. CDR3 amino acids: CASSFGMNTEAFF. CDR3 coding DNA: TGTGCCAGCAGCTTTGGGATGAACACTGAAGCTTTCTTT.

With respect to this clone: An end of the junction differs from the germline gene, which may be a read error. The chain carries TRBV16 and TRBJ2-6; the D gene could be TRBD1 or TRBD2 (6 bases each). Per germline, CDR1 KGHSY and CDR2 FQNENV. The CDR3 has 15 residues. This CDR3 reads CASNQGGRGANVLTF. In nucleotides, the CDR3 is TGTGCCAGCAACCAAGGGGGGCGCGGGGCCAACGTCCTGACTTTC.

The chain combines TRBV9 with TRBJ2-5; TRBD2 agrees at 7 bases. This CDR3 spans 15 amino acids. In germline, CDR1 is SGDLS, CDR2 YYNGEE. The trim removed 0 bases at V and 7 bases at J, leaving 9 bases unmatched. The CDR3 DNA reads as TGTGCCAGCAGCGTAGACCAAACTAGCGCGGGGACCCAGTACTTC. Translation: CASSVDQTSAGTQYF.

The gene calls are TRBV5-6 and TRBJ2-2, with D perhaps TRBD2 (6 bases). Germline lookup yields CDR1 SGHDT and CDR2 YYEEEE. Trimming shortened V by 1 base and J by 6 bases, and 19 bases separated the two germline ends. The CDR3 extends over 17 amino acids. The CDR3 is CASSLPGVGADAGELFF. The DNA for the CDR3 is TGTGCCAGCAGCTTGCCGGGAGTCGGGGCCGACGCCGGGGAGCTGTTTTTT.